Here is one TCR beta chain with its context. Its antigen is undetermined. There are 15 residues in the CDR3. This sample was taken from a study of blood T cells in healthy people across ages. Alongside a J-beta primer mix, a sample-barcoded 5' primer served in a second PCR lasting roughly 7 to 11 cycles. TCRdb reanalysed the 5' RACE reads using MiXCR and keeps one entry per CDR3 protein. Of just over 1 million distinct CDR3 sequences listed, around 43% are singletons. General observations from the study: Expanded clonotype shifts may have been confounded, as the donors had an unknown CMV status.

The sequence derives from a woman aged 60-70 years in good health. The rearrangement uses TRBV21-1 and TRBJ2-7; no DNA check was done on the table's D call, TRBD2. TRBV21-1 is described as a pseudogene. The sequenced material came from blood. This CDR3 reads CASSARLAGHYEQYF. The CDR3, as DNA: TGTGCCAGCAGCGCCCGACTAGCGGGACACTACGAGCAGTACTTC.